The present T cell receptor (beta chain) was sequenced within a study of shared clonotypes between healthy human individuals. Findings of the study overall: Though the depth was large, rarefaction showed that sorted-subset sequencing was incomplete. Clonotype sharing levels among donors were expected to vary with sequencing depth.

V shed 4 bases and J shed 4 bases, with 18 bases lying between them. Germline-derived CDR1 and CDR2 are SGHRS and YFSETQ. This CDR3 comprises 17 residues. As concerns this clone: Its antigen is as yet unknown.

Libraries were prepared by immunoSEQ multiplex PCR; TCRdb keeps only in-frame clonotypes and omits some of them. The repertoire holds 700,000 or so clones, with about two thirds as singletons. The chain combines TRBV5-1 with TRBJ2-6; a weak D match, TRBD1 (5 bases). The clonotype was recovered from a woman aged 25-40 years in good health. Sequences were obtained from memory CD4+ T cells sorted from blood. The subset denotes: CD45RA-negative fraction. The CDR3 is CASSRSERGTGANVLTF. The DNA for the CDR3 is TGCGCCAGCAGCCGATCCGAAAGGGGCACCGGGGCCAACGTCCTGACTTTC.